The 12 T cell receptor beta chains below were found in one sample sequenced in a study of blood T cell repertoires in COVID-19. Data came from immunoSEQ multiplex PCR; TCRdb stores just in-frame clones and leaves some out. This table holds about 190,000 clones, around nine tenths found once. The sample taken for sequencing was peripheral blood. Source of these receptors: a man between 45 and 60 years old with acute or convalescent COVID-19.

The chain is built from TRBV4-3 and TRBJ1-3, with a weak D call TRBD1 (5 bases). Germline-derived CDR1 and CDR2 are LGHNA and YSLEER. The CDR3 consists of 17 residues. V was clipped by 0 bases and J by 3 bases, with 15 bases between them. The CDR3 loop reads CASSQEFGRGRGNTIYF. The CDR3 nucleotides read TGCGCCAGCAGCCAAGAGTTCGGAAGGGGCCGTGGAAACACCATATATTTT.

CDR3 nucleotide sequence: TGTGCCACCAGCAGAGACAGGGGGCCAGAGACCCAGTACTTC. Protein sequence: CATSRDRGPETQYF. The genes are TRBV15 and TRBJ2-5; 8 nucleotides line up with TRBD1. Looked up from germline, CDR1 is LNHNV and CDR2 is YYDKDF (reference sequence). The length of the CDR3 is 14 residues. V was pared by 0 bases and J by 4 bases, with 1 base of the junction left unmatched.

The chain couples TRBV12-3 or TRBV12-4 to TRBJ1-2; D not certain. Trimming pared 6 bases from V and 5 bases from J, leaving 10 bases between. This CDR3 contains 12 residues. CDR3 in amino acids: CASSRPGYGYTF. For the CDR3, the DNA is TGTGCCAGCAGCCGGCCGGGGTATGGCTACACCTTC.

The chain couples TRBV15 to TRBJ1-5, with TRBD1 as a possible D gene (6 bases). Germline assignment: CDR1 LNHNV and CDR2 YYDKDF (reference sequence). V shed 2 bases and J shed 3 bases, with 11 bases lying between them. The length of the CDR3 is 15 residues. As DNA, the CDR3 is TGTGCCACCAGCAGATCAGGGGCCGTCAATCAGCCCCAGCATTTT. It specifies CATSRSGAVNQPQHF.

This chain joins TRBV5-1 and TRBJ2-2; D possibly corresponds to TRBD2 (6 bases). Trimming shortened V by 6 bases and J by 0 bases, and 9 bases separated the two germline ends. The CDR3 is 14 residues long. CDR1 SGHRS and CDR2 YFSETQ come from the germline V gene. CDR3 nucleotides: TGCGCCAGCATCCTAGCGCCGAACACCGGGGAGCTGTTTTTT. Translating it yields CASILAPNTGELFF. The whole variable domain, filled in from reference TRBV5-1 and TRBJ2-2, reads KAGVTQTPRYLIKTRGQQVTLSCSPISGHRSVSWYQQTPGQGLQFLFEYFSETQRNKGNFPGRFSGRQFSNSRSEMNVSTLELGDSALYLCASILAPNTGELFFGEGSRLTVL.

The rearrangement uses TRBV6-2 or TRBV6-3 and TRBJ1-6; D may be TRBD1 (5 bases). The CDR3 contains 16 residues. CDR1 and CDR2 (germline): MNHEY, SVGEGT. V lost 2 bases and J lost 10, with 18 bases in between. CDR3 nucleotides: TGTGCCAGCAGTTACACTGACGCGGGGGTTTTATCACCCCTCCACTTT. As protein: CASSYTDAGVLSPLHF.

The CDR3 sequence is CATSGILAGVVEQFF. The CDR3 DNA reads TGTGCCACCAGTGGTATCCTAGCGGGAGTGGTTGAGCAGTTCTTC. V gene TRBV24-1 combines with J gene TRBJ2-1; TRBD2 aligns across 10 bases. Germline V gene sequence: CDR1 KGHDR, CDR2 SFDVKD. V shed 5 bases and J 9 bases; nucleotides not matched to a gene: 9. The CDR3 is 15 residues long.

This chain joins TRBV24-1 and TRBJ1-5; maybe TRBD1 (6 bases). The V and J ends lost 5 bases and 6 bases respectively, with 13 bases between them. The CDR3 is made up of 14 amino acids. Germline lookup yields CDR1 KGHDR and CDR2 SFDVKD. CDR3 DNA: TGTGCCACCAGTGGACGACAGGAAATTCAGCCCCAGCATTTT. Its protein product is CATSGRQEIQPQHF.

The chain's CDR3 is CSVVRAGEQYF. In nucleotides, the CDR3 is TGCAGCGTTGTCCGGGCGGGCGAGCAGTACTTC. This sequence joins TRBV29-1 and TRBJ2-7; possible D gene TRBD2, 5 bases. V lost 4 bases, J lost 6 bases, and 10 bases lay in between. Germline values: CDR1 SQVTM, CDR2 ANQGSEA. The CDR3 has 11 amino acids.

The V and J genes are TRBV7-9 and TRBJ2-2; D not resolved. Germline V lookup: CDR1 SEHNR, CDR2 FQNEAQ (reference sequence). Trimming took 4 bases from V and 3 from J, leaving 9 bases between them. This CDR3 spans 14 amino acids. The CDR3 spells CASSSPQDTGELFF. The DNA of the CDR3 is TGTGCCAGCAGCTCCCCCCAGGACACCGGGGAGCTGTTTTTT. Based on the CDR3 plus reference TRBV7-9 and TRBJ2-2, the full variable domain is DTGVSQNPRHKITKRGQNVTFRCDPISEHNRLYWYRQTLGQGPEFLTYFQNEAQLEKSRLLSDRFSAERPKGSFSTLEIQRTEQGDSAMYLCASSSPQDTGELFFGEGSRLTVL.

This chain uses TRBV2 with TRBJ1-3; no clear D. V lost 6 bases to trimming and J lost 0 bases, with 12 bases between them. The CDR3 is made up of 15 amino acids. The germline CDR1 and CDR2 sequences are SNHLY and FYNNEI. The CDR3 DNA sequence: TGTGCCAGCAGCCCCCGGGGTTACTCTGGAAACACCATATATTTT. Protein product: CASSPRGYSGNTIYF.

This clone was seen a handful of times. The chain recombines TRBV30 with TRBJ2-2; D is uncertain. V lost 0 bases, J lost 7 bases, and 9 bases lay in between. CDR1 is GTSNPN, CDR2 SVGIG, per germline (reference sequence). This CDR3 contains 13 residues. The CDR3 nucleotides read TGTGCCTGGAGTGTAATGGAGAGCGGGGAGCTGTTTTTT. Its protein product is CAWSVMESGELFF.